What follows are 14 T cell receptor beta chains derived from one specimen sequenced in a study of cytomegalovirus exposure and HLA in healthy donors. The PCR employed 60 Vbeta primers together with 13 Jbeta primers. Clones were sequenced by immunoSEQ multiplex PCR, and TCRdb holds only the in-frame ones, with some missing. In the table there are about 130,000 clones, around three quarters of which are singletons. Sequenced material: PBMCs. The receptor set was obtained from an older woman in good health and CMV-seropositive.

The chain is built from TRBV5-6 and TRBJ2-1; TRBD2 matches 11 bases. This CDR3 has 16 amino acids. The junction had 5 bases not matched to a gene; V was cut back by 3 bases and J by 3 bases. CDR1 and CDR2 (germline): SGHDT, YYEEEE. The CDR3 nucleotides are TGTGCCAGCAGCTCCTTACTAGCGGGGGACTACAATGAGCAGTTCTTC. Its translation: CASSSLLAGDYNEQFF. Full variable domain (rest looked up from reference TRBV5-6 and TRBJ2-1): DAGVTQSPTHLIKTRGQQVTLRCSPKSGHDTVSWYQQALGQGPQFIFQYYEEEERQRGNFPDRFSGHQFPNYSSELNVNALLLGDSALYLCASSSLLAGDYNEQFFGPGTRLTVL.

The V and J genes are TRBV27 and TRBJ1-2, with D perhaps TRBD1 (5 bases). Germline CDR1 reads MNHEY; CDR2 reads SMNVEV (reference sequence). This CDR3 contains 15 residues. V was cut by 2 bases and J by 4 bases, with 14 bases left in between. Written as DNA, the CDR3 is TGTGCCAGCAGTTTAGATCGGGGGAACCTCTATGGCTACACCTTC. It specifies CASSLDRGNLYGYTF.

This clone has more than one count but fewer than ten. This sequence joins TRBV5-5 and TRBJ2-1; TRBD2 matches 7 bases. The length of the CDR3 is 14 residues. V was clipped by 4 bases and J by 7 bases; unmatched bases: 8. CDR1 is SGHKS, CDR2 YYEKEE, per germline (reference sequence). In DNA, the CDR3 is TGTGCCAGCAGCCCCACGTTGGGGGGGAATGAGCAGTTCTTC. As protein: CASSPTLGGNEQFF.

This clone was seen only once. V gene TRBV19 combines with J gene TRBJ1-2, with 9 bases lining up with TRBD1. Trimming at V came to 7 bases and at J to 7 bases, leaving 4 bases not matched to a gene. Germline CDR1 and CDR2: LNHDA and SQIVND (reference sequence). The CDR3 runs to 12 residues. The CDR3 sequence is CASIGTGLGYTF. In DNA, the CDR3 is TGTGCCAGTATTGGGACAGGGCTTGGCTACACCTTC.

The chain couples TRBV6-5 to TRBJ1-2, with TRBD1 as a possible D gene (6 bases). The CDR3 extends over 13 amino acids. V lost 7 bases and J 5 bases, leaving 14 bases between the germline ends. Germline loops: CDR1 MNHEY, CDR2 SVGAGI. The CDR3 DNA reads as TGTGCCAGCAAATTGGACAGAGAGTATGGCTACACCTTC. It encodes CASKLDREYGYTF.

The CDR3 region has the DNA TGTGCCAGCAGCCAGACAGGGCGAGGAGCTTTCTTT. It is translated as CASSQTGRGAFF. This chain joins TRBV16 and TRBJ1-1; the match to TRBD1 covers 7 bases. The CDR3 runs to 12 residues. Looked up from germline, CDR1 is KGHSY and CDR2 is FQNENV. V shed 3 bases, J shed 10 bases, and the junction held 5 bases outside the gene matches. The full variable domain, in which reference TRBV16 and TRBJ1-1 provide the parts outside the CDR3, is GEEVAQTPKHLVRGEGQKAKLYCAPIKGHSYVFWYQQVLKNEFKFLISFQNENVFDETGMPKERFSAKCLPNSPCSLEIQATKLEDSAVYFCASSQTGRGAFFGQGTRLTVV.

The chain couples TRBV5-5 to TRBJ2-1; the match to TRBD1 covers 7 bases. Germline values: CDR1 SGHKS, CDR2 YYEKEE (reference sequence). J lost 16 bases, V lost 4 bases, and 11 bases had no gene match. The CDR3 sequence is 12 residues long. The CDR3 is CASSTDRAQGFF. Here the CDR3 DNA reads TGTGCCAGCAGCACCGACAGGGCCCAGGGTTTCTTC.

The chain combines TRBV2 with TRBJ2-2; D possibly corresponds to TRBD1 (6 bases). This CDR3 has 13 residues. The germline CDR1 and CDR2 sequences are SNHLY and FYNNEI. With 6 bases removed from V and 5 bases from J, the gap between germline ends came to 10 bases. CDR3 bases: TGTGCCAGCAGCCGGACAGAAACCGGGGAGCTGTTTTTT. It specifies CASSRTETGELFF. The full variable domain, completed using reference TRBV2 and TRBJ2-2, is EPEVTQTPSHQVTQMGQEVILRCVPISNHLYFYWYRQILGQKVEFLVSFYNNEISEKSEIFDDQFSVERPDGSNFTLKIRSTKLEDSAMYFCASSRTETGELFFGEGSRLTVL.

V gene TRBV5-8 combines with J gene TRBJ2-7; 7 bases are a match to TRBD1. This CDR3 is built from 14 residues. Trimming cost V 7 bases and J 3 bases; bases outside gene matches: 10. Germline CDR1 and CDR2: SGHTS and YDEGEE. Here the CDR3 reads CASQRGLAYYEQYF. In DNA form, the CDR3 reads TGTGCCAGCCAGAGGGGGCTAGCTTACTACGAGCAGTACTTC.

Of note for this clone: Other DNA sequences in this sample translate to the same CDR3. This chain connects TRBV2 to TRBJ2-7; tentatively, D is TRBD1 (6 bases). CDR3 length: 15 residues. CDR1 is SNHLY and CDR2 is FYNNEI in the germline V gene. V was shortened by 9 bases and J by 0 bases, with 18 bases between the two germline ends. The CDR3 coding sequence is TGTGCCAGAGAGGTACTGACAGGACTCTCCTACGAGCAGTACTTC. It translates to CAREVLTGLSYEQYF.

DNA of the CDR3: TGTGCCAGTAACCTAGACAGGGTTGGGGAGCTGTTTTTT. Translation: CASNLDRVGELFF. J is TRBJ2-2 and V is TRBV19, with 7 bases lining up with TRBD1. V lost 7 bases to trimming and J lost 8 bases; unmatched junction nucleotides: 7. Germline V gene lookup returns CDR1 LNHDA and CDR2 SQIVND (reference sequence). The CDR3 length is 13 residues. The full variable domain, rest sourced from reference TRBV19 and TRBJ2-2, is DGGITQSPKYLFRKEGQNVTLSCEQNLNHDAMYWYRQDPGQGLRLIYYSQIVNDFQKGDIAEGYSVSREKKESFPLTVTSAQKNPTAFYLCASNLDRVGELFFGEGSRLTVL.

The sample holds a few counts of this clone. The chain employs TRBV6-1 and TRBJ1-5; 7 bases fit TRBD1. The V and J ends lost 1 base and 4 bases, in that order; junction bases with no gene match: 4. The CDR3 length is 15 residues. Germline assignment: CDR1 MNHNS and CDR2 SASEGT. The chain's CDR3 is CASSEVGGRNQPQHF. The CDR3 DNA reads as TGTGCCAGCAGTGAAGTAGGGGGCAGGAATCAGCCCCAGCATTTT.

The chain carries TRBV18 and TRBJ1-2; TRBD1 matches 9 bases. Germline trimming cut 6 bases from V and 1 base from J; bases unmatched to any gene: 15. The CDR3 extends over 18 amino acids. From germline, CDR1 is KGHSH and CDR2 LQKENI. For the CDR3, the DNA is TGTGCCAGCTCTCTCCTGGACAGGGGTATTGGGGATAACTATGGCTACACCTTC. This gives the protein CASSLLDRGIGDNYGYTF.

The chain employs TRBV6-6 and TRBJ1-4, with TRBD1 identical over 9 bases. The J segment lost 8 bases and the V segment lost 5 bases, leaving 9 bases of the junction unmatched. This CDR3 spans 15 amino acids. Germline CDR1 reads MNHNY; CDR2 reads SVGAGI (reference sequence). The CDR3 loop is CASSTLTGGWEKLFF. CDR3 DNA: TGTGCCAGCAGTACATTAACAGGGGGCTGGGAAAAACTGTTTTTT.